Sequencing of this TCR beta chain was carried out in a study of blood T cell repertoires in COVID-19. Study summary: Specimens from acute and convalescent COVID-19 originated in the United States, Italy and Spain.

The V end lost 0 bases, the J end lost 6 bases, and 6 bases lay between the germline ends. From germline, CDR1 is LGHNA and CDR2 YNFKEQ. There are 13 residues in the CDR3. Libraries were prepared by immunoSEQ multiplex PCR; TCRdb keeps only in-frame clonotypes and omits some of them. The sample has about 400,000 clones; approximately 88% are singletons. Individuals aged roughly 18 to 100 years were recruited from 24 US areas. Which cohort a participant joined came from the clinical history participants gave. Source material: PBMCs or T cells enriched from blood (not recorded which). The clonotype comes from a middle-aged woman with acute COVID-19. This chain uses TRBV4-2 with TRBJ1-5, with unresolved D. The chain's CDR3 is CASSQDLGQPQHF. The CDR3 DNA sequence: TGTGCCAGCAGCCAAGATCTCGGTCAGCCCCAGCATTTT.